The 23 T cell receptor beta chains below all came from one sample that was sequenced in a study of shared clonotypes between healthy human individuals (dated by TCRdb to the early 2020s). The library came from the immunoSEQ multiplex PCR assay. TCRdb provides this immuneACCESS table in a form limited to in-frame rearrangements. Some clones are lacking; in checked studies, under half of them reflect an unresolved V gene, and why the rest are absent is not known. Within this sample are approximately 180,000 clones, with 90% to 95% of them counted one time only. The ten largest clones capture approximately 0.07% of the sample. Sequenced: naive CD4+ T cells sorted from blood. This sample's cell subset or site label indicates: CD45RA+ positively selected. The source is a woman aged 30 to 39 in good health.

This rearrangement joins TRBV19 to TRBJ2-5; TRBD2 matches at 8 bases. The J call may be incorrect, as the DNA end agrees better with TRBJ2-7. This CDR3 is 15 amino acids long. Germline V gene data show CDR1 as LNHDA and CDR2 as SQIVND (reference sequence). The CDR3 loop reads CASSGAGAQLGEQYF. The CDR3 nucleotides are TGTGCCAGTAGCGGAGCGGGAGCGCAGTTGGGCGAGCAGTACTTC.

The CDR3 reads CSVGDRTEAFF. The CDR3 DNA follows: TGCAGCGTGGGGGACAGGACTGAAGCTTTCTTT. The chain couples TRBV29-1 to TRBJ1-1, with 8 bases fitting TRBD1. Per germline, CDR1 SQVTM and CDR2 ANQGSEA. The CDR3 runs 11 residues. J lost 5 bases, V lost 6 bases, and 2 bases had no gene match.

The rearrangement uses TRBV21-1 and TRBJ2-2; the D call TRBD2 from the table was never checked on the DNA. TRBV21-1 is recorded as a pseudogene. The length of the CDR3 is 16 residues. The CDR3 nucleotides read TGTGCCAGCAGCGACCAGAGCGGGGTGAACACCGGGGAGCTGTTTTTT. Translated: CASSDQSGVNTGELFF.

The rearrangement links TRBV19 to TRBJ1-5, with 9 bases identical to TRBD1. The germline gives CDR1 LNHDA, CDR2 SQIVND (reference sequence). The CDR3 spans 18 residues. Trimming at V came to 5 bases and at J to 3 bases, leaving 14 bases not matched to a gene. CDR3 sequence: CASSPGTGLLGTNQPQHF. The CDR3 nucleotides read TGTGCCAGTAGTCCGGGGACAGGGTTGTTAGGGACCAATCAGCCCCAGCATTTT.

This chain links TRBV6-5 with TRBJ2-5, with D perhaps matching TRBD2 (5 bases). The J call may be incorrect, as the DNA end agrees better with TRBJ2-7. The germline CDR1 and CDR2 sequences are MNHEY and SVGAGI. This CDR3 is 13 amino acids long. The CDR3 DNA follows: TGTGCCAGCAGTTACTCACGGGGCTACGAGCAGTACTTC. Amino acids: CASSYSRGYEQYF.

CDR3 sequence: CASSGHYELTDTQYF. The CDR3 DNA reads as TGTGCCAGCAGTGGACACTATGAACTCACAGATACGCAGTATTTT. The rearrangement joins TRBV6-6 to TRBJ2-3, with D maybe TRBD1 (5 bases). CDR3 size: 15 residues. CDR1 is MNHNY and CDR2 is SVGAGI in the germline V gene (reference sequence). V was trimmed by 5 bases and J by 2 bases, leaving 14 bases between them.

The CDR3 loop is CASSESYREYEQYF. In DNA, the CDR3 is TGCGCCAGCAGTGAGTCTTATCGAGAATACGAGCAGTACTTC. The chain couples TRBV10-2 to TRBJ2-7; D is ambiguous. V lost 0 bases to trimming and J lost 4 bases, with 10 bases between them. In germline, CDR1 is WSHSY, CDR2 SAAADI. CDR3 length: 14 amino acids.

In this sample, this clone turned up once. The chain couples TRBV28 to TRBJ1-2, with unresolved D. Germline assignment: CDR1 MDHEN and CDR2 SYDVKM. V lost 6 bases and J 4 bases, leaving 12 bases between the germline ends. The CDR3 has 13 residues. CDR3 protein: CASRKLDGYGYTF. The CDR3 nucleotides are TGTGCCAGCAGAAAATTGGATGGCTATGGCTACACCTTC.

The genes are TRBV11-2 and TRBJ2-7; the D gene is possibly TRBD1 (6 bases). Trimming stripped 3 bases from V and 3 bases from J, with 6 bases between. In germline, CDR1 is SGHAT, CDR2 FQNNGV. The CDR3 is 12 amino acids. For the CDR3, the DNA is TGTGCCAGCAGCTTCAGGGGCTACGAGCAGTACTTC. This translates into CASSFRGYEQYF.

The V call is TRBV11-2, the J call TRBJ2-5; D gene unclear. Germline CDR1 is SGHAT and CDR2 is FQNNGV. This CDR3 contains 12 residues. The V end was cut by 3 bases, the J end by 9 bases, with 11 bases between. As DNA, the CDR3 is TGTGCCAGCAGCTTCCAGTCGAGCTCCCAGTACTTC. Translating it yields CASSFQSSSQYF.

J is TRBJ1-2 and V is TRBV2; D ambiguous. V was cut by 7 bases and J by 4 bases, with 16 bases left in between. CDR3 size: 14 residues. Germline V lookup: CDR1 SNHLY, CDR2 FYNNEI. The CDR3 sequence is CASTLEPEFYGYTF. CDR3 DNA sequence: TGTGCCAGCACCCTCGAGCCTGAGTTCTATGGCTACACCTTC.

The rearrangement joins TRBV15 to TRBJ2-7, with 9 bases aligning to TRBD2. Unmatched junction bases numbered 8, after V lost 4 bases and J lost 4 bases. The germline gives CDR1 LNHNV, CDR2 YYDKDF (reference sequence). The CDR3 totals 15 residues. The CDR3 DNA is TGTGCCACCAGCAAGATAGCGGGAGCGAGTTACGAGCAGTACTTC. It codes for CATSKIAGASYEQYF.

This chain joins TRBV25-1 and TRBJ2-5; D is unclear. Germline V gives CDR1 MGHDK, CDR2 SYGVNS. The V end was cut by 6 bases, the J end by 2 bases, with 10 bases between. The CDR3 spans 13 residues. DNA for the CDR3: TGTGCCAGCAGCCGAGGTAGTCAAGAGACCCAGTACTTC. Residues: CASSRGSQETQYF.

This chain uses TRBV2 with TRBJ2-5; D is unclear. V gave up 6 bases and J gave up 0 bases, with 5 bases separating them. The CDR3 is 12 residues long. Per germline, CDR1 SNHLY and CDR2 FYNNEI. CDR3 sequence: CASRTDQETQYF. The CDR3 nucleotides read TGTGCCAGCAGGACGGACCAAGAGACCCAGTACTTC. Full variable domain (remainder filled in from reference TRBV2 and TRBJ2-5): EPEVTQTPSHQVTQMGQEVILRCVPISNHLYFYWYRQILGQKVEFLVSFYNNEISEKSEIFDDQFSVERPDGSNFTLKIRSTKLEDSAMYFCASRTDQETQYFGPGTRLLVL.

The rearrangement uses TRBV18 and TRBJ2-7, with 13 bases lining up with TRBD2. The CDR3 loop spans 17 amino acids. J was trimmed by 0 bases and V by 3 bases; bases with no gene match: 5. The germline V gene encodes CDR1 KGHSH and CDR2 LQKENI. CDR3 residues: CASSPGTSGTSSYEQYF. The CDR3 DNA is TGTGCCAGCTCACCGGGGACTAGCGGGACCTCCTCCTACGAGCAGTACTTC. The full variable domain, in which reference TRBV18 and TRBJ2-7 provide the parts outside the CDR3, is NAGVMQNPRHLVRRRGQEARLRCSPMKGHSHVYWYRQLPEEGLKFMVYLQKENIIDESGMPKERFSAEFPKEGPSILRIQQVVRGDSAAYFCASSPGTSGTSSYEQYFGPGTRLTVT.

CDR3 protein: CASGLGQGNYEQYF. CDR3 coding DNA: TGTGCCAGTGGGCTCGGACAGGGGAACTACGAGCAGTACTTC. This chain joins TRBV28 and TRBJ2-5; 9 bases line up with TRBD1. The J call may be wrong; the DNA end is better matched by TRBJ2-7. Looked up from germline, CDR1 is MDHEN and CDR2 is SYDVKM. The CDR3 covers 14 residues.

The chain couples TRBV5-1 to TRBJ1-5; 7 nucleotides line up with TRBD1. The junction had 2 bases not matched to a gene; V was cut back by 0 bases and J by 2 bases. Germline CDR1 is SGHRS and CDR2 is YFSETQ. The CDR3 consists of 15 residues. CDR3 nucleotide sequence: TGCGCCAGCAGCTTGGGCGGACAGGGCAATCAGCCCCAGCATTTT. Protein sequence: CASSLGGQGNQPQHF.

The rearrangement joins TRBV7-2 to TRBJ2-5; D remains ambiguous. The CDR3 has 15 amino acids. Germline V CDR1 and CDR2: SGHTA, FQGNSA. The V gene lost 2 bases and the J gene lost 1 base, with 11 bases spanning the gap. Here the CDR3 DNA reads TGTGCCAGCAGCTTATTGACCACGATCCAAGAGACCCAGTACTTC. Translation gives CASSLLTTIQETQYF.

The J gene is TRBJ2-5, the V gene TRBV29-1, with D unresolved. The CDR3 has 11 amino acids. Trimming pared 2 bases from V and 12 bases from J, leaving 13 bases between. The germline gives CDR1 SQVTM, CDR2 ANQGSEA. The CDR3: CSVESRRAKYF. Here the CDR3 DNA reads TGCAGCGTTGAATCAAGACGTGCCAAGTACTTC.

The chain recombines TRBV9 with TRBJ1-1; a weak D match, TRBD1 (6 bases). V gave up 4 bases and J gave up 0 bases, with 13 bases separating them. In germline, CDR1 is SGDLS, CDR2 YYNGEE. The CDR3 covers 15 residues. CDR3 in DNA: TGTGCCAGCAGCTCAATGCACAGGGTGAACACTGAAGCTTTCTTT. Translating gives CASSSMHRVNTEAFF.

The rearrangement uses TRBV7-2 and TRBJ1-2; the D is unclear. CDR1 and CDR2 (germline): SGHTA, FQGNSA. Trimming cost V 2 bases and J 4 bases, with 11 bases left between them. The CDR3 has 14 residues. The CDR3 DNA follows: TGTGCCAGCAGCTTAAGGGAGACCAGCTATGGCTACACCTTC. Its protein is CASSLRETSYGYTF.

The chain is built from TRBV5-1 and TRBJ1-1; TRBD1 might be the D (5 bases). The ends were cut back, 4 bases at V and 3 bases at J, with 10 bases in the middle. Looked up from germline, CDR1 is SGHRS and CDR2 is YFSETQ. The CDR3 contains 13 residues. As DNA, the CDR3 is TGCGCCAGCAGCGCGGACACCTACACTGAAGCTTTCTTT. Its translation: CASSADTYTEAFF.

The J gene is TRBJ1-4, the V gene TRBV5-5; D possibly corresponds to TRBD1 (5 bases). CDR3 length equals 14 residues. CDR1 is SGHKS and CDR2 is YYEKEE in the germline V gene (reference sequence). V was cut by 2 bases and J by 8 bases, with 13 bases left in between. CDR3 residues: CASSLRPKGEKLFF. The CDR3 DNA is TGTGCCAGCAGCTTACGGCCTAAGGGGGAAAAACTGTTTTTT.